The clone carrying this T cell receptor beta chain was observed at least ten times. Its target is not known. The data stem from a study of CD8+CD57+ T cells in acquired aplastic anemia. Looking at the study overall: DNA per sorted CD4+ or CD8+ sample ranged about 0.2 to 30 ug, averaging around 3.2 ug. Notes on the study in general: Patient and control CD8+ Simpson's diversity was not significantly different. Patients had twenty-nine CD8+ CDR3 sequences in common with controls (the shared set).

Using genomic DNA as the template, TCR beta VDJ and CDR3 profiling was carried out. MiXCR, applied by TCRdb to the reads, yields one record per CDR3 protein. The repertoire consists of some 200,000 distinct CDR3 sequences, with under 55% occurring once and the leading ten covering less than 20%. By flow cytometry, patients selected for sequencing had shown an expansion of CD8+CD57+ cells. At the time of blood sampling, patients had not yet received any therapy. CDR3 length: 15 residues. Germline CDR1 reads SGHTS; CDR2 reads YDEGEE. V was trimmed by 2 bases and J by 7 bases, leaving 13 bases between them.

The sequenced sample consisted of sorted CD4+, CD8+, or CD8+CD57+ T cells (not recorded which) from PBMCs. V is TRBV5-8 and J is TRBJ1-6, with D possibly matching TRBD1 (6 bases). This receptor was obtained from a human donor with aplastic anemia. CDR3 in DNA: TGTGCCAGCAGCTTTCTGACAGGAGGGAATTCACCCCTCCACTTT. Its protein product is CASSFLTGGNSPLHF.